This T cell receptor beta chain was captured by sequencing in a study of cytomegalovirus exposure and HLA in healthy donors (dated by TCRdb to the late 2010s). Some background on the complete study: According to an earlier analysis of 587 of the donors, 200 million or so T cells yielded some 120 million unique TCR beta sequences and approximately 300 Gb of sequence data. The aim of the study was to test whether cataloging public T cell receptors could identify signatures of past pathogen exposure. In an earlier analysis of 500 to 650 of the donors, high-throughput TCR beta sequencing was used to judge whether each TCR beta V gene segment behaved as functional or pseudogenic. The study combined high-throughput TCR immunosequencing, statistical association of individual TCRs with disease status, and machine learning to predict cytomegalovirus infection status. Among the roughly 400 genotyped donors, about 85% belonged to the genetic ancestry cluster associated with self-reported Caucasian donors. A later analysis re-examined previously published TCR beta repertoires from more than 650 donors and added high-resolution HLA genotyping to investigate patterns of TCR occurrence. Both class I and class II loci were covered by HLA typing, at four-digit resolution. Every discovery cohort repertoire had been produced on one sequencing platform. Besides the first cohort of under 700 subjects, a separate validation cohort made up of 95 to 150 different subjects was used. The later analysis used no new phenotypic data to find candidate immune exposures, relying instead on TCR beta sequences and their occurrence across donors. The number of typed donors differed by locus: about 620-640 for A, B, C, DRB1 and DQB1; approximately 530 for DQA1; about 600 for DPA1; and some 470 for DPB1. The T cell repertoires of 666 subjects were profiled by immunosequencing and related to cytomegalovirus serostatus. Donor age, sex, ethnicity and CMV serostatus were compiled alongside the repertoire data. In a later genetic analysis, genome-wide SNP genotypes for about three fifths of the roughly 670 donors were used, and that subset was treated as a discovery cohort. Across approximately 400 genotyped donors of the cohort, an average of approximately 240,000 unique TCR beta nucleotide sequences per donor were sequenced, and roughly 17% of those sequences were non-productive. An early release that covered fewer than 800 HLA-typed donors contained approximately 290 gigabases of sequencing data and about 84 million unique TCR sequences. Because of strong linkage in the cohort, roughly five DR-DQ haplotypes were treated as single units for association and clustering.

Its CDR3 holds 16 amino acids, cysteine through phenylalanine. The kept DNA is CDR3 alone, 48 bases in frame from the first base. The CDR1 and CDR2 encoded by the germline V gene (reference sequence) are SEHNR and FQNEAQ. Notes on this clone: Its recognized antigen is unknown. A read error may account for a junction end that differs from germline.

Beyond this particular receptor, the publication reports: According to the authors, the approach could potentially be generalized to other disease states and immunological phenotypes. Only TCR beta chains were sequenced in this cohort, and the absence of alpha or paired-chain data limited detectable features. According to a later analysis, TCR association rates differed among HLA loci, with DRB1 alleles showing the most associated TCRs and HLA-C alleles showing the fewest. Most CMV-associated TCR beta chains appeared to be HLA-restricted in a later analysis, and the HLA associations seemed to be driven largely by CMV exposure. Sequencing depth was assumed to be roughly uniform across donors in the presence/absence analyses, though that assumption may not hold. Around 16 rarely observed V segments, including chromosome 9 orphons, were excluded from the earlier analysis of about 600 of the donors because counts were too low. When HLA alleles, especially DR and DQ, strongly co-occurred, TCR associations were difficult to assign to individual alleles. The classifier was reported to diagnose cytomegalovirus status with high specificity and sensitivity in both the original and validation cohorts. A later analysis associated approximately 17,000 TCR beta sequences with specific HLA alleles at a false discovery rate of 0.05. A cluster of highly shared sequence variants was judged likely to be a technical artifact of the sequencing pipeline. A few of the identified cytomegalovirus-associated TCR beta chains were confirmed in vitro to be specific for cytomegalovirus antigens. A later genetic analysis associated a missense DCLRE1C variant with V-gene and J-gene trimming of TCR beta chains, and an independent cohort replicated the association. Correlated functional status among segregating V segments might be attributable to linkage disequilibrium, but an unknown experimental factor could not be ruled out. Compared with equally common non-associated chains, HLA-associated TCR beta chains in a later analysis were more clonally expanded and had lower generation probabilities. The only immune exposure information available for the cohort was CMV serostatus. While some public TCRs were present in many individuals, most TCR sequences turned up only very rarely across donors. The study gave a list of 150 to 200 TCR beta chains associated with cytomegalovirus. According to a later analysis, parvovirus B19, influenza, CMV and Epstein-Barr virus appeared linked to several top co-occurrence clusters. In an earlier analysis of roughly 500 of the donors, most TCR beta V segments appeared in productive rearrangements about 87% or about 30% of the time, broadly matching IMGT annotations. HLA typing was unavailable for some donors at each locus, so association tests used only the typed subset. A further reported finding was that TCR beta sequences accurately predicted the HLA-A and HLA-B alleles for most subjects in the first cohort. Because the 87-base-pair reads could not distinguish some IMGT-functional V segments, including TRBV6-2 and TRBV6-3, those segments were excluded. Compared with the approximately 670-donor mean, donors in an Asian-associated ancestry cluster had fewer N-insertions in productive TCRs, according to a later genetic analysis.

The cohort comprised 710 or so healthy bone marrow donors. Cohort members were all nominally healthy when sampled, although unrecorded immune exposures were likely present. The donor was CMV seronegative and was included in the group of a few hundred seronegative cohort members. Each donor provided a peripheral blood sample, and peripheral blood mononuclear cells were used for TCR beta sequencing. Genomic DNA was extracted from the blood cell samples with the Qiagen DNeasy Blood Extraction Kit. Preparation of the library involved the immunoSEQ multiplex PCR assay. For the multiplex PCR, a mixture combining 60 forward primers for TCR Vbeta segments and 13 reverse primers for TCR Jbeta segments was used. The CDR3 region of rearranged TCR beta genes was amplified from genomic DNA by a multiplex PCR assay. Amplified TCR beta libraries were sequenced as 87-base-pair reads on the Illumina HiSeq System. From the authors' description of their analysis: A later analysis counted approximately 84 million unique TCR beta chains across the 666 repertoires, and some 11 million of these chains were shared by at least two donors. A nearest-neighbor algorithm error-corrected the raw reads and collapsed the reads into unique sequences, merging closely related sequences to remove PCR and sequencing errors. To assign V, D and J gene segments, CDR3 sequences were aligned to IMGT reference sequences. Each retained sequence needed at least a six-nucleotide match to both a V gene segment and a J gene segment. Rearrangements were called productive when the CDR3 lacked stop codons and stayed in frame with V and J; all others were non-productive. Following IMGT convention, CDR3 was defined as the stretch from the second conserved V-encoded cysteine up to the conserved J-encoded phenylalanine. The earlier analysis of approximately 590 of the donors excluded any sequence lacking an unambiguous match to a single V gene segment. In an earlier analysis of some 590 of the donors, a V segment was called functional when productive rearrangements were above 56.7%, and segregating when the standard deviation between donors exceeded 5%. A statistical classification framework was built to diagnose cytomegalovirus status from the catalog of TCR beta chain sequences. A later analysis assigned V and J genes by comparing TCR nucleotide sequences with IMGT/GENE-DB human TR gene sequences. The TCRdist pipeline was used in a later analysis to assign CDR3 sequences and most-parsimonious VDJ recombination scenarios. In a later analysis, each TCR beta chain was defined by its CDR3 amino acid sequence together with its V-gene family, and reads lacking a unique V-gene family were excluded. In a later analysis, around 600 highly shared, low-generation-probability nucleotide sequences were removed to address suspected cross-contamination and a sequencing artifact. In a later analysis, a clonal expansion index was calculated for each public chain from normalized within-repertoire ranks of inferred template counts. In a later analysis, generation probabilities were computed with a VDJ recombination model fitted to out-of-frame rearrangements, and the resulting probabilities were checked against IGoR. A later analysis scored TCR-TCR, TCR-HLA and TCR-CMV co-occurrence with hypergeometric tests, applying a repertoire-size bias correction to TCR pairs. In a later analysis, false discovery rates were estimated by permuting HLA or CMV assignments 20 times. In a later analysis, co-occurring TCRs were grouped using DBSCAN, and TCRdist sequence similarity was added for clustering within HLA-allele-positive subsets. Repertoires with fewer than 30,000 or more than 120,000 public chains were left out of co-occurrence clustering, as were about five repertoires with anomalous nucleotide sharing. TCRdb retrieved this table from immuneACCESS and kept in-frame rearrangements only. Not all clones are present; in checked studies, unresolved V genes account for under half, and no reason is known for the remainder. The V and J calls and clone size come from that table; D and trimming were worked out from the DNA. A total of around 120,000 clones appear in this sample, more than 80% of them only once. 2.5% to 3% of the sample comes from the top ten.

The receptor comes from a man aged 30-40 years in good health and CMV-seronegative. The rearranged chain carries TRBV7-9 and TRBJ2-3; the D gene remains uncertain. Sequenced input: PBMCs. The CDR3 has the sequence CSSSLAVLLRTDTQYF. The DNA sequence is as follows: TGTTCCAGCAGCTTAGCTGTACTTTTGCGCACAGATACGCAGTATTTT.